Listed below are T cell receptor beta chains from one sample, sequenced in a study of cytomegalovirus exposure and HLA in healthy donors. Measured with immunoSEQ multiplex PCR; TCRdb has only the in-frame clones, and not every one. Altogether fewer than 250,000 clones are present, roughly 84% being singletons, with the ten largest covering roughly 1.3%. The source material was PBMCs. The receptors derive from a human donor in good health. Each CDR3 is given with its conserved first and last residue. The D gene is left open where the match is weak. Clone size is given for some rows only: seen once, a few or many times, or a class if the clone is expanded.

TRBV27,NA,NA,TRBJ2-7,CASSPPRGGEQYF,TGTGCCAGCAGCCCCCCGAGGGGAGGCGAGCAGTACTTC
TRBV7-9,TRBD2,NA,TRBJ2-1,CASSPGLAGGNNNEQFF,TGTGCCAGCAGCCCCGGGTTAGCGGGAGGGAACAACAATGAGCAGTTCTTC
TRBV6-1,NA,few,TRBJ1-5,CASIRERSNQPQHF,TGTGCCAGCATAAGGGAGAGGAGCAATCAGCCCCAGCATTTT
TRBV9,TRBD2,NA,TRBJ2-1,CASSVGGSYYNEQFF,TGTGCCAGCAGCGTAGGCGGGAGTTACTACAATGAGCAGTTCTTC
TRBV18,TRBD2,NA,TRBJ2-1,CASSPLAGGFNEQFF,TGTGCCAGCTCACCACTAGCGGGAGGGTTCAATGAGCAGTTCTTC
TRBV28,NA,once,TRBJ1-5,CASRTPFRGQPQHF,TGTGCCAGCAGGACCCCTTTTCGAGGTCAGCCCCAGCATTTT
TRBV5-8,TRBD2,NA,TRBJ2-7,CASSYLAGGNYRYEQYF,TGTGCCAGCAGCTATCTAGCGGGAGGGAATTACCGCTACGAGCAGTACTTC
TRBV25-1,TRBD1,NA,TRBJ1-2,CASSATTGASYGYTF,TGTGCCAGCAGTGCAACGACAGGGGCCTCCTATGGCTACACCTTC
TRBV4-2,NA,NA,TRBJ2-3,CASSQGGGLTDTQYF,TGTGCCAGCAGCCAGGGAGGGGGTTTAACAGATACGCAGTATTTT
TRBV5-1,NA,NA,TRBJ1-1,CASSLGLSNTEAFF,TGCGCCAGCAGCCTCGGACTCTCGAACACTGAAGCTTTCTTT
TRBV7-9,TRBD1,NA,TRBJ1-2,CSSSLGQGGQANYGYTF,TGTTCCAGCAGCCTTGGACAGGGGGGCCAAGCCAACTATGGCTACACCTTC
TRBV5-1,TRBD1,NA,TRBJ2-3,CASSPQTGGTDTQYF,TGCGCCAGCAGCCCTCAGACAGGGGGCACAGATACGCAGTATTTT
TRBV6-1,TRBD2,NA,TRBJ2-1,CASSEVASGKDEQFF,TGTGCCAGCAGTGAAGTGGCTAGCGGGAAAGATGAGCAGTTCTTC
TRBV5-1,TRBD2,once,TRBJ2-1,CASSLGLAGGEQFF,TGCGCCAGCAGCTTGGGGCTAGCGGGAGGGGAGCAGTTCTTC
TRBV7-9,NA,once,TRBJ2-1,CASSPPIGLPNEQFF,TGTGCCAGCAGCCCGCCCATCGGACTACCCAATGAGCAGTTCTTC
TRBV6-1,NA,NA,TRBJ1-2,CASRPGANYGYTF,TGTGCCAGCCGACCGGGAGCCAACTATGGCTACACCTTC
TRBV5-1,TRBD2,few,TRBJ2-2,CASSKAGVEELFF,TGCGCCAGCAGCAAAGCGGGAGTAGAGGAGCTGTTTTTT